Reported below is one T cell receptor beta chain. Its antigen is undetermined. This record comes from a study of Ad26.COV2.S vaccination and SARS-CoV-2 variants. Study-wide context: Once or twice, 56 days apart, Ad26.COV2.S was delivered intramuscularly.

Study-level points and caveats: Measurements of TCR breadth and depth may have given underestimates of the total T cell responses. Placebo recipients and vaccine recipients were similar in non-spike TCR breadth. Considerable breadth of spike-specific CD8+ and CD4+ T cell responses has reportedly been documented following vaccination.

The ends were cut back, 1 base at V and 2 bases at J, with 12 bases in the middle. The germline gives CDR1 MNHEY, CDR2 SVGEGT. This CDR3 has 16 residues. Produced via immunoSEQ multiplex PCR; TCRdb's table is partial and in-frame only. The sample lists hundreds of thousands of clones; around nine tenths were seen once. This sample's treatment: 15 to 20 received Ad26.COV2.S at low or high dose, single or two shots; about five received placebo; per-sample allocation not given. Sampling took place 63 days after the first vaccine or placebo injection. The chain uses TRBV6-2 or TRBV6-3 and TRBJ1-5; no definite D call. The sequencing used peripheral blood, collected in a trial of Ad26.COV2.S vaccine versus placebo. The sequence was collected from a person aged 18-60 years who received the Ad26.COV2.S COVID-19 vaccine or a placebo. The CDR3 DNA follows: TGTGCCAGCAGTTACTTTATAGTTTCCGGCAATCAGCCCCAGCATTTT. Residues: CASSYFIVSGNQPQHF.